The next 27 T cell receptor beta chains were all read from a single sample in a study of shared clonotypes between healthy human individuals. Naive CD8 isolation took CD45RO-negative cells positively selected for CCR7 and excluded terminally differentiated effector memory CD45RA+ cells. Libraries were prepared by immunoSEQ multiplex PCR; TCRdb keeps only in-frame clonotypes and omits some of them. Counted here are roughly 810,000 clones, around 96% occurring once; the ten biggest clones make up less than 0.25%. Sequencing was done on a sample of naive CD8+ T cells sorted from blood. The receptor set was obtained from a man aged 25 to 40 in good health.

The rearrangement uses TRBV27 and TRBJ2-7; a possible D gene is TRBD1 (6 bases). The CDR3 has 15 residues. Per the germline V gene, CDR1 is MNHEY and CDR2 is SMNVEV (reference sequence). The V and J ends lost 3 bases and 2 bases respectively, with 14 bases between them. The DNA for the CDR3 is TGTGCCAGCAGTTTCGGGCAGGGGCCTCCCTACGAGCAGTACTTC. As protein: CASSFGQGPPYEQYF.

This clone was counted a single time. V gene TRBV27 combines with J gene TRBJ2-5, with TRBD2 identical over 7 bases. Trimming cost V 5 bases and J 5 bases; bases outside gene matches: 5. The CDR3 has 13 amino acids. CDR1 and CDR2 from the germline V gene are MNHEY and SMNVEV (reference sequence). The CDR3 spells CASSDGLVETQYF. CDR3 DNA: TGTGCCAGCAGTGATGGACTAGTTGAGACCCAGTACTTC.

The rearrangement links TRBV27 to TRBJ2-7; TRBD2 matches 13 bases. With V trimmed by 5 bases and J by 5 bases, 9 bases remained unmatched. There are 16 residues in the CDR3. Germline-derived CDR1 and CDR2 are MNHEY and SMNVEV (reference sequence). The CDR3 DNA reads TGTGCCAGCAGTACCGGACTAGCGGGAGCCAAGGACGAGCAGTACTTC. It is translated as CASSTGLAGAKDEQYF.

This clone appeared once. Other DNA sequences in the same sample also yield this CDR3. The chain couples TRBV27 to TRBJ2-1; 13 bases match TRBD2. V shed 2 bases, J shed 5 bases, and the junction held 0 bases outside the gene matches. This CDR3 has 15 amino acids. Germline values: CDR1 MNHEY, CDR2 SMNVEV (reference sequence). The CDR3 region is CASSLGTSGNNEQFF. In nucleotides, the CDR3 is TGTGCCAGCAGTTTAGGGACTAGCGGGAACAATGAGCAGTTCTTC.

This clone was detected once. This chain uses TRBV6-4 with TRBJ1-1, with 7 nucleotides matching TRBD1. Germline CDR1 MRHNA, CDR2 SNTAGT. The CDR3 sequence is 12 residues long. V shed 2 bases, J shed 8 bases, and the junction held 2 bases outside the gene matches. The CDR3 nucleotides read TGTGCCAGCAGTGACCCGGGACAGGAAGCTTTCTTT. Its translation is CASSDPGQEAFF.

The CDR3 nucleotides are TGTGCCAGCAGTTCTCCCGGGACTAGGGTTCAGAAGCAGTTCTTC. As protein: CASSSPGTRVQKQFF. The chain links TRBV6-5 to TRBJ2-1; 8 nucleotides line up with TRBD2. With 4 bases clipped from V and 11 bases from J, the junction kept 13 bases outside the gene matches. The CDR3 loop spans 15 amino acids. The germline V gene has CDR1 MNHEY and CDR2 SVGAGI.

The CDR3 DNA reads TGTGCCAGCAGCTCGAGCGGAGGAGGCTACAATGAGCAGTTCTTC. Amino acid sequence: CASSSSGGGYNEQFF. This chain links TRBV7-3 with TRBJ2-1; D might be TRBD2 (5 bases). Germline CDR1 and CDR2: SGHTA and FQGTGA. Trimming left V 4 bases short and J 3 bases short, with 13 bases between. The CDR3 consists of 15 residues.

This chain connects TRBV10-3 to TRBJ2-7; TRBD2 matches 8 bases. The CDR3 contains 20 residues. V trimming: 3 bases; J trimming: 0 bases; junction bases outside the gene matches: 19. Germline V gives CDR1 ENHRY, CDR2 SYGVKD. The CDR3 loop is CAISEWEVSPGGRSSYEQYF. DNA of the CDR3: TGTGCCATCAGTGAATGGGAGGTGTCCCCGGGGGGGAGGAGCTCCTACGAGCAGTACTTC.

The chain uses TRBV18 and TRBJ2-5; TRBD1 agrees at 10 bases. The junction had 6 bases not matched to a gene; V was cut back by 4 bases and J by 4 bases. The CDR3 runs 15 residues. Germline assignment: CDR1 KGHSH and CDR2 LQKENI. The CDR3 DNA reads TGTGCCAGCTCACAAGCGGGACAGGGGCGAGAGACCCAGTACTTC. It translates to CASSQAGQGRETQYF.

This clone is a singleton in its sample. The rearrangement joins TRBV6-4 to TRBJ2-2; possibly TRBD1 for D (6 bases). The V end lost 5 bases, the J end lost 5 bases, and 12 bases lay between the germline ends. Per the germline V gene, CDR1 is MRHNA and CDR2 is SNTAGT. This CDR3 is 14 amino acids long. The CDR3 bases are TGTGCCAGCAGTCTACAGGGTATTACCGGGGAGCTGTTTTTT. Translating it yields CASSLQGITGELFF.

The chain recombines TRBV2 with TRBJ2-2, with D possibly matching TRBD2 (6 bases). This CDR3 is 14 amino acids long. Trimming removed 7 bases at V and 0 bases at J, with 9 bases between. Germline V CDR1 and CDR2: SNHLY, FYNNEI. For the CDR3, the DNA is TGTGCCAGCACGGACTACGCGAACACCGGGGAGCTGTTTTTT. It encodes CASTDYANTGELFF. The full variable domain, with the rest looked up from reference TRBV2 and TRBJ2-2, is EPEVTQTPSHQVTQMGQEVILRCVPISNHLYFYWYRQILGQKVEFLVSFYNNEISEKSEIFDDQFSVERPDGSNFTLKIRSTKLEDSAMYFCASTDYANTGELFFGEGSRLTVL.

The rearrangement uses TRBV10-1 and TRBJ2-7; the D gene could be TRBD1 or TRBD2 (5 bases each). Germline CDR1 WNHNN, CDR2 SYGVQD (reference sequence). The CDR3 spans 14 residues. V shed 4 bases and J shed 0 bases, with 10 bases lying between them. The CDR3 region is CASSAGTGSYEQYF. Written as DNA, the CDR3 is TGCGCCAGCAGTGCCGGGACGGGCTCCTACGAGCAGTACTTC.

The chain is built from TRBV11-2 and TRBJ2-7; 9 positions match TRBD1. With 6 bases clipped from V and 4 bases from J, the junction kept 7 bases outside the gene matches. This CDR3 is 14 amino acids long. Germline CDR1 and CDR2: SGHAT and FQNNGV. The CDR3 protein is CASRQTGGMYEQYF. The CDR3 DNA is TGTGCCAGCAGGCAAACAGGGGGCATGTACGAGCAGTACTTC. The full variable domain, rest sourced from reference TRBV11-2 and TRBJ2-7, is EAGVAQSPRYKIIEKRQSVAFWCNPISGHATLYWYQQILGQGPKLLIQFQNNGVVDDSQLPKDRFSAERLKGVDSTLKIQPAKLEDSAVYLCASRQTGGMYEQYFGPGTRLTVT.

The rearrangement links TRBV29-1 to TRBJ2-1; TRBD2 agrees at 13 bases. Trimming at V came to 3 bases and at J to 4 bases, leaving 3 bases not matched to a gene. The CDR3 spans 15 residues. Germline V gene sequence: CDR1 SQVTM, CDR2 ANQGSEA. CDR3 amino acids: CSVEGTSGTYNEQFF. The CDR3 nucleotides are TGCAGCGTTGAGGGGACTAGCGGGACTTACAATGAGCAGTTCTTC.

The chain uses TRBV5-1 and TRBJ2-7, with D hard to call. The CDR3 runs 14 residues. CDR1 and CDR2 (germline): SGHRS, YFSETQ. The ends were cut back, 0 bases at V and 2 bases at J, with 9 bases in the middle. CDR3 nucleotide sequence: TGCGCCAGCAGCTTGGTGGCCTTAACCTACGAGCAGTACTTC. Translated: CASSLVALTYEQYF.

The V and J genes are TRBV7-6 and TRBJ2-1; D is perhaps TRBD2 (7 bases). This CDR3 contains 17 residues. Germline values: CDR1 SGHVS, CDR2 FNYEAQ. Trimming took off 5 bases at V and 0 bases at J, with 17 bases between the two ends. The CDR3 is CASSQKGGGSSYNEQFF. CDR3 DNA: TGTGCCAGCAGCCAGAAGGGGGGCGGGAGCTCCTACAATGAGCAGTTCTTC.

This sequence joins TRBV6-5 and TRBJ2-1; D gene ambiguous. The CDR3 sequence is 13 residues long. CDR1 and CDR2 (germline): MNHEY, SVGAGI. V dropped 2 bases and J dropped 12 bases, with 14 bases sitting between them. The CDR3: CASSYGTSSGQFF. Here the CDR3 DNA reads TGTGCCAGCAGTTACGGAACATCGTCGGGGCAGTTCTTC.

This clone appeared a single time. The genes are TRBV30 and TRBJ2-1; 7 bases map to TRBD2. V lost 4 bases and J lost 9; bases outside the gene matches: 12. This CDR3 has 14 amino acids. Per germline, CDR1 GTSNPN and CDR2 SVGIG (reference sequence). In DNA, the CDR3 is TGTGCCTGGAAAAGCTTAGCGGGTGCCGGTGAGCAGTTCTTC. Translation gives CAWKSLAGAGEQFF.

V usage is TRBV6-5 and J usage is TRBJ2-7; D call uncertain. CDR1 MNHEY and CDR2 SVGAGI come from the germline V gene. This CDR3 has 13 amino acids. V was shortened by 2 bases and J by 2 bases, with 7 bases between the two germline ends. CDR3 coding DNA: TGTGCCAGCAGTTACCGGGCGCCCTACGAGCAGTACTTC. It is translated as CASSYRAPYEQYF.

With respect to this clone: Other DNA sequences within the sample encode an identical CDR3. V and J are TRBV27 and TRBJ2-7; no clear D gene. CDR3 length: 12 residues. The V end lost 4 bases, the J end lost 5 bases, and 9 bases lay between the germline ends. Germline V gene lookup returns CDR1 MNHEY and CDR2 SMNVEV (reference sequence). The CDR3 loop reads CASSSLGDEQYF. DNA of the CDR3: TGTGCCAGCAGTTCCCTAGGAGACGAGCAGTACTTC.

The count of this clone is one. The chain couples TRBV10-3 to TRBJ2-7, with 7 bases aligning to TRBD2. Per germline, CDR1 ENHRY and CDR2 SYGVKD. V lost 10 bases to trimming and J lost 6 bases; unmatched junction nucleotides: 12. The CDR3 consists of 13 residues. CDR3 sequence (DNA): TGTGCCACCTATAACCAGCGGGAAATCGAGCAGTACTTC. Translated: CATYNQREIEQYF.

This clone appeared a few times. This chain uses TRBV15 with TRBJ2-2; D gene unclear. The V end lost 4 bases, the J end lost 2 bases, and 5 bases lay between the germline ends. Germline V lookup: CDR1 LNHNV, CDR2 YYDKDF (reference sequence). The CDR3 totals 13 residues. The CDR3 sequence is CATSTENTGELFF. In DNA, the CDR3 is TGTGCCACCAGCACGGAAAACACCGGGGAGCTGTTTTTT.

V usage is TRBV2 and J usage is TRBJ2-5, with TRBD2 matching 13 bases. CDR3 length: 16 residues. With V trimmed by 9 bases and J by 5 bases, 12 bases remained unmatched. Looked up from germline, CDR1 is SNHLY and CDR2 is FYNNEI. In DNA, the CDR3 is TGTGCCAGAGCTATTCTAGGACTAGCGGGAGAGGAGACCCAGTACTTC. It encodes CARAILGLAGEETQYF.

Comment on this clone: The sample carries other DNA sequences with the same CDR3. The V and J genes are TRBV7-6 and TRBJ2-3, with TRBD2 matching 9 bases. CDR3 length: 15 residues. Germline CDR1 and CDR2: SGHVS and FNYEAQ. Trimming removed 5 bases from V and 1 base from J; junction bases left unmatched: 4. CDR3 amino acids: CASSLLAGGTDTQYF. The CDR3, as DNA: TGTGCCAGCAGCCTACTAGCGGGTGGCACAGATACGCAGTATTTT.

The chain joins TRBV13 to TRBJ2-5; D is uncertain. Germline CDR1 PRHDT, CDR2 FYEKMQ (reference sequence). CDR3 size: 15 residues. Trimming removed 0 bases from V and 5 bases from J, with 13 bases in between. For the CDR3, the DNA is TGTGCCAGCAGCTTAGGGGGTCTTTCGGAGGAGACCCAGTACTTC. It specifies CASSLGGLSEETQYF.

The chain is built from TRBV7-8 and TRBJ2-3, with TRBD2 matching 8 bases. Germline CDR1 is SGHVS and CDR2 is FQNEAQ. The trim removed 3 bases at V and 2 bases at J, leaving 4 bases unmatched. CDR3 length equals 15 residues. CDR3 residues: CASSFGRGNTDTQYF. Here the CDR3 DNA reads TGTGCCAGCAGCTTCGGGAGGGGCAACACAGATACGCAGTATTTT.

J is TRBJ2-1 and V is TRBV30; D perhaps matches TRBD2 (6 bases). The CDR3 length is 15 residues. Germline CDR1 GTSNPN, CDR2 SVGIG (reference sequence). V lost 1 base to trimming and J lost 4 bases, with 14 bases between them. The CDR3 is CAWSADAGLYNEQFF. The CDR3 DNA reads TGTGCCTGGAGTGCTGACGCGGGGCTATACAATGAGCAGTTCTTC.